This TCR delta chain was sequenced in a study of gamma-delta chains in newborns, infants, children. About the research overall: Microbial exposure reportedly drives polyclonal innate γδ T cell expansion after birth.

TCRdb fed the reads to CATT. The top ten clones hold 16% of a sample with more than 8,000 delta-chain clones, about 3.4% of them seen once. There are 19 residues in the CDR3. Losses at the gene ends were 0 bases for V and 0 bases for J; bases not matched to a gene: 11. Looked up from germline, CDR1 is GEAIGNYY and CDR2 is EKD. This clone is labeled medium-sized (0.01 to 0.1%). The gene calls are TRDV2 and TRDJ1; 11 bases line up with TRDD3. Sequenced input: blood. The source is a child who was a newborn, infant or young child, either healthy, febrile or measles-vaccinated (not recorded which). CDR3 sequence reads: CACDTGGWGIRFYTDKLIF. The DNA of the CDR3 is TGTGCCTGTGACACCGGAGGATGGGGGATACGCTTTTACACCGATAAACTCATCTTT.